What follows are 22 T cell receptor beta chains derived from one specimen sequenced in a study of cytomegalovirus exposure and HLA in healthy donors (dated by TCRdb to 2017 to 2019). Libraries were constructed by the immunoSEQ multiplex PCR assay. The multiplex PCR relied on a mix of 60 forward primers for TCR Vbeta segments and 13 reverse primers for TCR Jbeta segments. The table was pulled from immuneACCESS by TCRdb, which kept in-frame rearrangements only. Such tables lose some clones; where checked, under half of the loss comes from unresolved V genes, and the rest has no known cause. The sample table holds around 150,000 clones, of which over 60% were seen once. The top ten clonotypes cover roughly 4.6% of the sample. Sequencing was done on a sample of PBMCs. The receptors shown here come from a woman in her forties or fifties in good health and CMV-seronegative.

The chain joins TRBV19 to TRBJ2-2; TRBD2 matches at 8 bases. The CDR3 is 15 residues long. CDR1 and CDR2 (germline): LNHDA, SQIVND (reference sequence). Trimming removed 7 bases from V and 6 bases from J; junction bases left unmatched: 10. The CDR3 bases are TGTGCCAGTAACGACCCGGGACTAGTTGCCGGGGAGCTGTTTTTT. Translation: CASNDPGLVAGELFF.

This clone has a handful of counts. The gene calls are TRBV9 and TRBJ2-7, with D maybe TRBD2 (5 bases). The CDR3 has 15 amino acids. The germline V gene has CDR1 SGDLS and CDR2 YYNGEE. Between the trimmed V and J ends, which lost 0 bases and 5 bases, there was a span of 15 bases. The CDR3 here is CASSVGTQRSDEQYF. For the CDR3, the DNA is TGTGCCAGCAGCGTAGGCACCCAGCGTAGCGACGAGCAGTACTTC.

About this clone: This specimen includes other DNA sequences encoding the same CDR3. The chain recombines TRBV7-9 with TRBJ1-5; TRBD1 might be the D (5 bases). Germline CDR1 is SEHNR and CDR2 is FQNEAQ (reference sequence). Trimming cost V 3 bases and J 5 bases, with 8 bases left between them. This CDR3 spans 13 amino acids. As DNA, the CDR3 is TGTGCCAGCAGCTTGGGAGGGGATCAGCCCCAGCATTTT. Translation: CASSLGGDQPQHF. Based on the CDR3 plus reference TRBV7-9 and TRBJ1-5, the full variable domain is DTGVSQNPRHKITKRGQNVTFRCDPISEHNRLYWYRQTLGQGPEFLTYFQNEAQLEKSRLLSDRFSAERPKGSFSTLEIQRTEQGDSAMYLCASSLGGDQPQHFGDGTRLSIL.

CDR3 DNA sequence: TGTGCCGCAGGGAGGAGCTCCTACAATGAGCAGTTCTTC. Its translation is CAAGRSSYNEQFF. The chain uses TRBV28 and TRBJ2-1; possibly TRBD2 for D (6 bases). The CDR3 contains 13 residues. The germline V and J ends were trimmed by 11 bases and 0 bases, with 11 bases remaining between them. The V gene's germline CDR1 is MDHEN and CDR2 SYDVKM.

This clone has just a few counts. The chain has TRBV18 and TRBJ1-1; 8 bases line up with TRBD1. Germline V gene data show CDR1 as KGHSH and CDR2 as LQKENI. This CDR3 is built from 15 residues. The ends lost 3 bases at V and 4 bases at J; junction bases unmatched: 7. The CDR3 coding sequence is TGTGCCAGCTCACCTCGACAGGGGTTGTCCACTGAAGCTTTCTTT. It yields the protein CASSPRQGLSTEAFF.

This clone was observed a single time. V and J are TRBV6-1 and TRBJ2-1; D gene ambiguous. Trimming cost V 3 bases and J 5 bases, with 8 bases left between them. CDR3 length: 13 amino acids. Per germline, CDR1 MNHNS and CDR2 SASEGT. The DNA for the CDR3 is TGTGCCAGCAGTGAGAGTATAAACAATGAGCAGTTCTTC. Protein product: CASSESINNEQFF.

The chain combines TRBV29-1 with TRBJ1-2; 10 nucleotides line up with TRBD1. CDR1 and CDR2 from the germline V gene are SQVTM and ANQGSEA. With V trimmed by 7 bases and J by 7 bases, 6 bases remained unmatched. There are 12 residues in the CDR3. CDR3 DNA sequence: TGCAGCGCCCGACAGGGGGCCGGTGGCTACACCTTC. Translation: CSARQGAGGYTF.

This sequence joins TRBV9 and TRBJ2-3; D not resolved. Germline V gene lookup returns CDR1 SGDLS and CDR2 YYNGEE. The CDR3 totals 15 residues. The ends were cut back, 0 bases at V and 2 bases at J, with 10 bases in the middle. The CDR3 reads CASSVVGRATDTQYF. For the CDR3, the DNA is TGTGCCAGCAGCGTAGTCGGTCGCGCCACAGATACGCAGTATTTT.

This clone showed up just a few times. The rearrangement uses TRBV4-2 and TRBJ2-6; D not resolved. Germline values: CDR1 LGHNA, CDR2 YNFKEQ. V dropped 3 bases and J dropped 0 bases, with 18 bases sitting between them. The CDR3 is 19 residues long. The CDR3 coding sequence is TGTGCCAGCAGCCAGGGCCTTGCAGGCACGATCTCTGGGGCCAACGTCCTGACTTTC. Residues: CASSQGLAGTISGANVLTF.

This rearrangement joins TRBV6-1 to TRBJ1-2; perhaps TRBD1 as D (5 bases). Germline V gives CDR1 MNHNS, CDR2 SASEGT. This CDR3 has 15 residues. Trimming shortened V by 3 bases and J by 4 bases, and 15 bases separated the two germline ends. CDR3: CASSDLGGTAYGYTF. Written as DNA, the CDR3 is TGTGCCAGCAGTGATTTGGGGGGAACGGCCTATGGCTACACCTTC.

This clone has just one count. The chain is built from TRBV11-1 and TRBJ1-3; D unclear. Germline CDR1 is SGHAT and CDR2 is FQDESV (reference sequence). V was cut by 6 bases and J by 0 bases, with 9 bases left in between. The CDR3 loop spans 14 amino acids. In nucleotides, the CDR3 is TGTGCCAGCAGTAAGACGGGCTCTGGAAACACCATATATTTT. Protein: CASSKTGSGNTIYF.

This clone was seen a few times. The CDR3, as DNA: TGCGCCAGCATGCGGCAATCTAGCACAGATACGCAGTATTTT. Protein sequence: CASMRQSSTDTQYF. The rearrangement uses TRBV5-1 and TRBJ2-3, with D uncertain. Per germline, CDR1 SGHRS and CDR2 YFSETQ. The CDR3 is 14 amino acids. Trimming pared 6 bases from V and 0 bases from J, leaving 11 bases between.

V and J are TRBV5-1 and TRBJ2-3; D remains ambiguous. The germline V and J ends were trimmed by 4 bases and 0 bases, with 18 bases remaining between them. The CDR3 spans 17 residues. Germline lookup yields CDR1 SGHRS and CDR2 YFSETQ. CDR3 residues: CASSLPSPTRSTDTQYF. In nucleotides, the CDR3 is TGCGCCAGCAGCCTCCCCAGTCCGACAAGGAGCACAGATACGCAGTATTTT.

The chain couples TRBV6-5 to TRBJ1-3, with D possibly being TRBD1 (5 bases). Trimming pared 8 bases from V and 5 bases from J, leaving 13 bases between. The length of the CDR3 is 13 residues. Germline V CDR1 and CDR2: MNHEY, SVGAGI. The CDR3 region is CASEGEGRNTIYF. The CDR3 nucleotides read TGTGCCAGCGAAGGGGAAGGGAGAAACACCATATATTTT.

V usage is TRBV28 and J usage is TRBJ1-1; possible D gene TRBD1, 6 bases. This CDR3 is 14 amino acids long. The V and J ends lost 3 bases and 4 bases respectively, with 12 bases between them. From germline, CDR1 is MDHEN and CDR2 SYDVKM. The CDR3 is CASSFRGGGTEAFF. CDR3 coding DNA: TGTGCCAGCAGTTTTAGAGGGGGGGGCACTGAAGCTTTCTTT.

This chain's CDR3 is CASSSPLGAPSPLHF. In DNA, the CDR3 is TGTGCCAGCAGCTCCCCCCTAGGGGCCCCTTCACCCCTCCACTTT. This chain connects TRBV7-6 to TRBJ1-6; tentatively, D is TRBD1 (5 bases). The CDR3 is 15 residues long. The ends were cut back, 4 bases at V and 9 bases at J, with 16 bases in the middle. Germline CDR1 and CDR2: SGHVS and FNYEAQ.

This rearrangement joins TRBV4-3 to TRBJ2-7; D unresolved. Trimming took 0 bases from V and 1 from J, leaving 10 bases between them. The CDR3 has 15 residues. Germline CDR1 is LGHNA and CDR2 is YSLEER. CDR3 sequence: CASSQDPEHSYEQYF. Here the CDR3 DNA reads TGCGCCAGCAGCCAAGATCCAGAACATTCCTACGAGCAGTACTTC.

The sample holds one count of this clone. The chain uses TRBV4-2 and TRBJ2-7, with unresolved D. Germline values: CDR1 LGHNA, CDR2 YNFKEQ. The CDR3 consists of 15 residues. V was pared by 0 bases and J by 3 bases, with 12 bases between. CDR3 DNA: TGTGCCAGCAGCCAAGATCTGGGCCTAAACTACGAGCAGTACTTC. Amino acids: CASSQDLGLNYEQYF.

The chain uses TRBV7-9 and TRBJ2-5; 10 bases line up with TRBD1. Germline V lookup: CDR1 SEHNR, CDR2 FQNEAQ (reference sequence). Trimming at V came to 2 bases and at J to 5 bases, leaving 5 bases not matched to a gene. The CDR3 consists of 15 residues. CDR3 region: CASSLRQGANETQYF. The CDR3 DNA reads TGTGCCAGCAGCTTAAGACAGGGGGCGAATGAGACCCAGTACTTC.

The rearrangement joins TRBV4-1 to TRBJ2-7, with TRBD1 matching 8 bases. V trimming: 1 base; J trimming: 5 bases; junction bases outside the gene matches: 7. The CDR3 consists of 15 residues. In germline, CDR1 is MGHRA, CDR2 YSYEKL. The CDR3 coding sequence is TGCGCCAGCAGCCAAGGTGAGGGCAGGGGGCACGAGCAGTACTTC. This codes for CASSQGEGRGHEQYF.

Here the CDR3 reads CASSLETGRSTEAFF. DNA of the CDR3: TGTGCCAGCAGCCTAGAGACAGGGAGGAGCACTGAAGCTTTCTTT. V and J are TRBV4-2 and TRBJ1-1; TRBD1 aligns across 7 bases. The CDR3 has 15 residues. V was clipped by 4 bases and J by 4 bases; unmatched bases: 9. From germline, CDR1 is LGHNA and CDR2 YNFKEQ.

The chain joins TRBV4-2 to TRBJ2-3; 7 positions match TRBD2. V shed 3 bases, J shed 2 bases, and the junction held 5 bases outside the gene matches. The CDR3 covers 15 residues. Germline V lookup: CDR1 LGHNA, CDR2 YNFKEQ. The CDR3 nucleotides read TGTGCCAGCAGCCAGGGGCGGGGGAACACAGATACGCAGTATTTT. Amino acids: CASSQGRGNTDTQYF.